The 9 T cell receptor beta chains given below trace back to one sample, sequenced in a study of CD8+CD57+ T cells in acquired aplastic anemia. The use of genomic DNA as template underpinned the TCR beta VDJ and CDR3 profiling. TCRdb analysed the reads with MiXCR anew, one entry per CDR3 protein. The sample lists some 410,000 distinct CDR3 sequences; roughly 68% were seen once. Sequencing used sorted CD4+, CD8+, or CD8+CD57+ T cells (not recorded which) from PBMCs. The receptors were sampled from a human donor in good health, serving as a control.

This clonotype was detected ten times or more. DNA of the CDR3: TGTGCCAGCAGCTTTATGGGGGCAAACTATGGCTACACCTTC. It encodes CASSFMGANYGYTF. The rearrangement links TRBV5-8 to TRBJ1-2; a possible D gene is TRBD1 (6 bases). The CDR3 totals 14 residues. Germline values: CDR1 SGHTS, CDR2 YDEGEE. Trimming took 2 bases from V and 2 from J, leaving 10 bases between them.

This clonotype was picked up many times. The V and J genes are TRBV20-1 and TRBJ2-7, with 9 bases fitting TRBD1. V was pared by 0 bases and J by 5 bases, with 5 bases of the junction left unmatched. CDR1 DFQATT and CDR2 SNEGSKA come from the germline V gene (reference sequence). CDR3 length: 14 residues. DNA for the CDR3: TGCAGTGCTAGAGATACAGGACAGGGGAACGAGCAGTACTTC. Protein product: CSARDTGQGNEQYF.

V gene TRBV4-3 combines with J gene TRBJ1-2, with D possibly TRBD1 on 6 matching bases. Trimming removed 4 bases from V and 8 bases from J, with 14 bases in between. CDR1 is LGHNA, CDR2 YSLEER, per germline. This CDR3 is 13 amino acids long. The CDR3 DNA sequence: TGCGCCAGCAGCCCACAGGGTCGCGGGGGCTACACCTTC. Amino acids: CASSPQGRGGYTF.

This clonotype was observed a few times. At one end the junction does not follow the germline gene, possibly because of a read error. This chain connects TRBV5-5 to TRBJ1-3, with 7 nucleotides matching TRBD1. The CDR3 has 17 residues. Germline loops: CDR1 SGHKS, CDR2 YYEKEE (reference sequence). CDR3 sequence (DNA): TGTGCCGGCAGCTTGGGTCACCGACAGGGTACCGGAAACACCATATATTTT. Its translation is CAGSLGHRQGTGNTIYF.

This clonotype was counted a few times. V gene TRBV27 combines with J gene TRBJ1-1; D gene uncertain. CDR1 is MNHEY, CDR2 SMNVEV, per germline (reference sequence). Trimming took off 3 bases at V and 0 bases at J, with 5 bases between the two ends. This CDR3 is built from 13 residues. The CDR3 nucleotides read TGTGCCAGCAGTTTCTCCATGAACACTGAAGCTTTCTTT. This gives the protein CASSFSMNTEAFF.

As concerns this clonotype: Sequence at one end of the junction differs from germline and may be a read error. The genes are TRBV12-3 or TRBV12-4 and TRBJ1-2; D is undetermined. The CDR3 covers 14 residues. Written as DNA, the CDR3 is TGTGCCAGCAGTTTAACGAGGCAACCGGAGCCCTTTTATTTC. It translates to CASSLTRQPEPFYF.

This clonotype was recorded a few times. One base away lies a much larger clone, so this may be a sequencing read error. The V call is TRBV11-3, the J call TRBJ1-1, with a possible D match to TRBD1 (6 bases). V lost 4 bases and J 7 bases, leaving 16 bases between the germline ends. There are 14 residues in the CDR3. The germline gives CDR1 SGHNT, CDR2 YENEEA. The CDR3 reads CASSSGIGGFEAFF. Here the CDR3 DNA reads TGTGCCAGCAGCTCAGGGATAGGGGGGTTTGAAGCTTTCTTT.

Regarding this clonotype: A much larger clone sits a single nucleotide away, making a read error possible. The CDR3 region has the DNA TGTGCTAGTGGTTTGGAATGCCGGACGGACTGGAACACTGAAGCTTTCTTT. The encoded protein is CASGLECRTDWNTEAFF. The V gene is TRBV12-5, the J gene TRBJ1-1; D not certain. This CDR3 comprises 17 residues. Per the germline V gene, CDR1 is LGHNT and CDR2 is FRNRAP. Trimming shortened V by 1 base and J by 1 base, and 16 bases separated the two germline ends.

As regards this clonotype: Its ends do not fully match the called genes, so a read error is possible. The CDR3 loop is CASTVSRDQDYTF. CDR3 sequence (DNA): TGTGCCAGCACGGTTTCGAGGGACCAAGACTACACCTTC. J is TRBJ1-2 and V is TRBV5-1; D perhaps matches TRBD1 (5 bases). Germline lookup yields CDR1 SGHRS and CDR2 YFSETQ. The CDR3 is made up of 13 amino acids.